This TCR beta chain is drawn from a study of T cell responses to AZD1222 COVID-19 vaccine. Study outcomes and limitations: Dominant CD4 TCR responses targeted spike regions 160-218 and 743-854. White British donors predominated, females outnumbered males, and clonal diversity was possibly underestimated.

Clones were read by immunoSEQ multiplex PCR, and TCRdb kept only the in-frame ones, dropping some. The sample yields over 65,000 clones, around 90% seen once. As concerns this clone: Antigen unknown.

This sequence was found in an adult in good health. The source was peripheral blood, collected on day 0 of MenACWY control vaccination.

CDR3 nucleotide sequence: TGCGCCAGCAGCTTGGCCGCGGCCGACGAGCAGTACTTC. Its protein is CASSLAAADEQYF. This chain links TRBV5-1 with TRBJ2-7, with D unresolved. The germline V and J ends were trimmed by 0 bases and 5 bases, with 9 bases remaining between them. Germline CDR1 SGHRS, CDR2 YFSETQ. This CDR3 comprises 13 residues.